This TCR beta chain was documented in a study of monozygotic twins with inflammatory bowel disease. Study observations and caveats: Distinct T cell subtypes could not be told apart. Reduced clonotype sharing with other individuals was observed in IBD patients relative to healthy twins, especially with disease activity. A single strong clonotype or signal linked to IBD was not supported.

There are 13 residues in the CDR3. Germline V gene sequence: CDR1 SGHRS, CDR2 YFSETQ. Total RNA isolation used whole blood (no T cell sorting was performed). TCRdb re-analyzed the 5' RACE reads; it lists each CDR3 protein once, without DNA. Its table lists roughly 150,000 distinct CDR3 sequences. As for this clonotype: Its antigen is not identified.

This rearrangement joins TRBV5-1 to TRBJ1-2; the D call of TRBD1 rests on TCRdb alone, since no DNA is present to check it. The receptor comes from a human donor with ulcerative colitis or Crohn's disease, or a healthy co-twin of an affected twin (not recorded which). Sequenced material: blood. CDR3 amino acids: CASSRDRPYGYTF.